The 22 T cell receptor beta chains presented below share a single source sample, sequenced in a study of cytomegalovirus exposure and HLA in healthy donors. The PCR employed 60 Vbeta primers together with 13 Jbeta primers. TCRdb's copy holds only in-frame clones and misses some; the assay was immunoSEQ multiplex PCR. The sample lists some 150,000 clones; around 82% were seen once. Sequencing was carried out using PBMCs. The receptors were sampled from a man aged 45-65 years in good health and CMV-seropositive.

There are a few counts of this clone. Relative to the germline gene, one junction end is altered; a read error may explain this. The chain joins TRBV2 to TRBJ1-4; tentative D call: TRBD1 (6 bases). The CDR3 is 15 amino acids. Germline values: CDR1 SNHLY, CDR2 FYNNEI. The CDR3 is CASSEVGGLAEKLFF. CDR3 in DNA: TGTGCCAGCAGCGAAGTCGGGGGGCTCGCTGAAAAACTGTTTTTT.

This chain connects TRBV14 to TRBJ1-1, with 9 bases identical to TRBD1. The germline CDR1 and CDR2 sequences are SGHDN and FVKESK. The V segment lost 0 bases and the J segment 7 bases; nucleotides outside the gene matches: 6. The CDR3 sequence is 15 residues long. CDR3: CASSQEDRGWGEAFF. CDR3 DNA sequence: TGTGCCAGCAGCCAAGAGGACAGGGGTTGGGGTGAAGCTTTCTTT.

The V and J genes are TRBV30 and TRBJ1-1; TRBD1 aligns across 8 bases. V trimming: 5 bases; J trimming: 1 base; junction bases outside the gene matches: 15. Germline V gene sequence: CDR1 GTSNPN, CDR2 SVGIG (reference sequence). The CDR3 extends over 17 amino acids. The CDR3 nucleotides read TGTGCCTGGGACAGGGGCCGAACAGACCACTCGAACACTGAAGCTTTCTTT. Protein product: CAWDRGRTDHSNTEAFF.

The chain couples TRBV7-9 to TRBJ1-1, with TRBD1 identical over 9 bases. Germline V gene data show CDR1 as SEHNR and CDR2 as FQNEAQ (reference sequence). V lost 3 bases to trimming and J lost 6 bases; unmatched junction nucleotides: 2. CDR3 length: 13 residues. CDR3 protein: CASSFWTGAEAFF. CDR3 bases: TGTGCCAGCAGCTTCTGGACAGGGGCTGAAGCTTTCTTT.

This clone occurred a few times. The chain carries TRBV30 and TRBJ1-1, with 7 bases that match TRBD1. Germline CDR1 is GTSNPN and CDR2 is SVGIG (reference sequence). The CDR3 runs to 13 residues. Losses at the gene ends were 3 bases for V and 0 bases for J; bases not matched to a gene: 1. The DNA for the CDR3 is TGTGCCTGGAGCACAGGGGTGAACACTGAAGCTTTCTTT. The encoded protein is CAWSTGVNTEAFF.

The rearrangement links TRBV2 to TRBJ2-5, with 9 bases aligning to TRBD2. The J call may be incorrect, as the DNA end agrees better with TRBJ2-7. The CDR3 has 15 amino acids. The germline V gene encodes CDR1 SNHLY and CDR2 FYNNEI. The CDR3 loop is CASRTGLAGSYEQYF. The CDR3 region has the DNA TGTGCCAGCAGGACGGGACTAGCAGGCTCCTACGAGCAGTACTTC.

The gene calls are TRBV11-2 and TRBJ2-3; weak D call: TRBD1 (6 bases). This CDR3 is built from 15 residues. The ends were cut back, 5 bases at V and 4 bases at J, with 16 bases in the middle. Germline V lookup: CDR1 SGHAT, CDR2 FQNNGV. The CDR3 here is CASSPGTTGPDTQYF. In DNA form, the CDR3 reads TGTGCCAGCAGCCCTGGGACAACAGGACCAGATACGCAGTATTTT.

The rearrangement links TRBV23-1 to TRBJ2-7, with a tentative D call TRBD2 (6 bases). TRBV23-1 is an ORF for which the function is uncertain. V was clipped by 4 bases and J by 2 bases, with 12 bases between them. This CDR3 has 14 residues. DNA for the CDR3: TGCGCCAGCAGTCCTGTGGGAGGTACCTACGAGCAGTACTTC. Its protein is CASSPVGGTYEQYF.

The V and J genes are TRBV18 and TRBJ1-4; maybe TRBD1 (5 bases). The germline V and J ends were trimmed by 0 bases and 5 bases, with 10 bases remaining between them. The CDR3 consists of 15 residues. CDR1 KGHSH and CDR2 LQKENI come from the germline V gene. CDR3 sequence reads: CASSPPQGPNEKLFF. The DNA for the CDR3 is TGTGCCAGCTCACCACCGCAGGGTCCGAATGAAAAACTGTTTTTT.

The CDR3 DNA reads TGCAGCGTTGAAGACATATGGGCTGAAAAACTGTTTTTT. Residues: CSVEDIWAEKLFF. The chain uses TRBV29-1 and TRBJ1-4; no clear D. In germline, CDR1 is SQVTM, CDR2 ANQGSEA. The CDR3 is 13 amino acids. Trimming took off 0 bases at V and 7 bases at J, with 9 bases between the two ends.

The CDR3 loop is CASSLDRGRDYLETQYF. The CDR3 DNA reads TGTGCCAGCAGCTTGGACAGGGGGCGCGATTATCTGGAGACCCAGTACTTC. This rearrangement joins TRBV7-2 to TRBJ2-5, with TRBD1 matching over 11 bases. The CDR3 length is 17 residues. Germline CDR1 SGHTA, CDR2 FQGNSA. V trimming: 3 bases; J trimming: 5 bases; junction bases outside the gene matches: 11.

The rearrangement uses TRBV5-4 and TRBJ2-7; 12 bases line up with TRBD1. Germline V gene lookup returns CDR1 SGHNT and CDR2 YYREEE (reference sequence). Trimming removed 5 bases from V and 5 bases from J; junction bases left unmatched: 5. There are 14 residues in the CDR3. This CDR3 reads CASSLRDRGHEQYF. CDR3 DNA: TGTGCCAGCAGTCTCCGGGACAGGGGGCACGAGCAGTACTTC.

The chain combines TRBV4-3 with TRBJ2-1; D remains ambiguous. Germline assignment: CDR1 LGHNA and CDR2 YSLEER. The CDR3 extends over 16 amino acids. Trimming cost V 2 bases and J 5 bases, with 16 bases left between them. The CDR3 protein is CASSQPRDITNNEQFF. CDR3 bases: TGCGCCAGCAGCCAACCCCGAGATATAACTAACAATGAGCAGTTCTTC.

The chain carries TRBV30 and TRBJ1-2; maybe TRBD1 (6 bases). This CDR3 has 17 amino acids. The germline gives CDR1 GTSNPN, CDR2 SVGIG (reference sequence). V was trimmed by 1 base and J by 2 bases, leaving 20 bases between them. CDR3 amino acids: CAWSAYTRGPKNYGYTF. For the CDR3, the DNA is TGTGCCTGGAGTGCCTATACCAGGGGACCAAAAAACTATGGCTACACCTTC.

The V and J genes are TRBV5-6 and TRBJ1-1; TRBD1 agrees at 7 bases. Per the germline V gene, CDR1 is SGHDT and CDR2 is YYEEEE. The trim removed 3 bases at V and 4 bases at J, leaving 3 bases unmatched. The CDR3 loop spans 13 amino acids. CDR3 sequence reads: CASSYDRATEAFF. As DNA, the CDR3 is TGTGCCAGCAGCTATGACAGGGCCACTGAAGCTTTCTTT.

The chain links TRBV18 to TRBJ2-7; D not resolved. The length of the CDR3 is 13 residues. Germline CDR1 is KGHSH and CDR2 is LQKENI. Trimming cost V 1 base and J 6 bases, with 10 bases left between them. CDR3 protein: CASSPHAGGEQYF. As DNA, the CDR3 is TGTGCCAGCTCACCACACGCCGGTGGCGAGCAGTACTTC.

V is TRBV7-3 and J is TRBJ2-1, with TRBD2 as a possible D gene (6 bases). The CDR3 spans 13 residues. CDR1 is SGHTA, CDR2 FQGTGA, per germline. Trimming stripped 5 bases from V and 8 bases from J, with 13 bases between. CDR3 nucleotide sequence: TGTGCCAGCAGCATAGGAACGGGAGATGAGCAGTTCTTC. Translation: CASSIGTGDEQFF.

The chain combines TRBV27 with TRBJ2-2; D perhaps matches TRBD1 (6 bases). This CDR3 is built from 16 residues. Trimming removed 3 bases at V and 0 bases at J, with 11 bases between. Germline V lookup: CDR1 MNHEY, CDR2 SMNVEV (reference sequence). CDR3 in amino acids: CASSFMAGANTGELFF. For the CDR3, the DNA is TGTGCCAGCAGTTTTATGGCAGGGGCGAACACCGGGGAGCTGTTTTTT.

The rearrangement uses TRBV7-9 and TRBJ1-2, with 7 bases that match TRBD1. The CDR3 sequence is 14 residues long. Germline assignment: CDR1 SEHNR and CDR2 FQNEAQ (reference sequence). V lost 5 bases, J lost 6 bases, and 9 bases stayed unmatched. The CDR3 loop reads CASSRRRDSDGYTF. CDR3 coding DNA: TGTGCCAGCAGCCGCAGACGGGACAGTGATGGCTACACCTTC.

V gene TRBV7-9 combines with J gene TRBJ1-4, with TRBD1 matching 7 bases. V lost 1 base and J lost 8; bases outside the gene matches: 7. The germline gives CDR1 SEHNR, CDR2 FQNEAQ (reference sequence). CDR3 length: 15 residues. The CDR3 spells CASSLVEGAREKLFF. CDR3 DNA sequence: TGTGCCAGCAGCTTAGTGGAGGGGGCGCGAGAAAAACTGTTTTTT.

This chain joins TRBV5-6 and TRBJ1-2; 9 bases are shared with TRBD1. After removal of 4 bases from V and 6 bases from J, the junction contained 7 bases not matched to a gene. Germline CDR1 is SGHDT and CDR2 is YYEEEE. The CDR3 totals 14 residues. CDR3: CASSGGTGINGYTF. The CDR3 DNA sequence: TGTGCCAGCAGCGGAGGGACAGGGATCAATGGCTACACCTTC.

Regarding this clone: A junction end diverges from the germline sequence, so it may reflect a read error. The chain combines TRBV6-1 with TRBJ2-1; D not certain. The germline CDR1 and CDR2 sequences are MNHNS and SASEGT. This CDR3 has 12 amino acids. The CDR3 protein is CATGSSDNEQFF. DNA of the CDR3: TGTGCCACCGGGTCCTCCGACAATGAGCAGTTCTTC.